The rows below give T cell receptor beta chains drawn from one sample of a study of patients and donors after allogeneic stem cell transplantation. MiXCR, applied by TCRdb to the RT-PCR reads, yields one record per CDR3 protein. The sample has hundreds of thousands of distinct CDR3 sequences, around 16% seen once; the top ten hold around 6.8%. Material for sequencing was blood, either unsorted or a sorted T cell fraction (not recorded which). These receptors were obtained from a human donor who was either an allogeneic HSCT recipient or a stem cell or donor lymphocyte infusion donor (not recorded which). It is not recorded whose cells these are; they may come from a transplant donor. The CDR3 runs from the conserved cysteine through the conserved F or W. The D gene is left open where the match is weak. Size tells how often a clone was seen (once, few, many) or the class of an expanded clone, and some rows leave it out.

size | D | J | V | DNA | CDR3
- | - | TRBJ2-6 | TRBV3-1 | TGTGCCAGCAGCCCATCGATAATGGTTCGCTCTGGGGCCAACGTCCTGACTTTC | CASSPSIMVRSGANVLTF
- | - | TRBJ2-7 | TRBV12-3/TRBV12-4 | TGTGCCAGCAGCCCAGGGGGGTTATCCTACGAGCAGTACTTC | CASSPGGLSYEQYF
many | - | TRBJ2-3 | TRBV4-2 | TGTGCCAGCAGCCAGGGAATAGAAGATACGCAGTATTTT | CASSQGIEDTQYF
many | - | TRBJ1-1 | TRBV7-9 | TGTGCCAGCAGCTTAGGTGGCTCCGGCACTGAAGCTTTCTTT | CASSLGGSGTEAFF
few | TRBD1 | TRBJ2-7 | TRBV30 | TGTGCCTGGAGTTCAGCTTACAGGGGAAACTACGAGCAGTACTTC | CAWSSAYRGNYEQYF
few | - | TRBJ2-1 | TRBV29-1 | TGCAGCGCCCAGGGTTTCCAGCAGTTCTTC | CSAQGFQQFF
many | - | TRBJ2-7 | TRBV27 | TGTGCCAGCAGTTTAGCTTCTGACTACGAGCAGTACTTC | CASSLASDYEQYF
few | TRBD1 | TRBJ1-5 | TRBV12-3/TRBV12-4 | TGTGCCAGCAGTCCGGGACAGGGGAGACAGCCCCAGCATTTT | CASSPGQGRQPQHF
- | - | TRBJ1-2 | TRBV24-1 | TGTGCCACCAGTGATATTGGGCAGCCCTATGGCTACACCTTC | CATSDIGQPYGYTF
many | - | TRBJ2-3 | TRBV12-3/TRBV12-4 | TGTGCCAGCAGGCCGACAGGACACATGGGGACGCAGTATTTT | CASRPTGHMGTQYF
- | - | TRBJ2-1 | TRBV5-1 | TGCGCCAGCAGCTTGGCCAGCGACTACAATGAGCAGTTCTTC | CASSLASDYNEQFF
few | - | TRBJ2-1 | TRBV5-6 | TGTGCCAGCAGAAGGGAAAACAATGAGCAGTTCTTC | CASRRENNEQFF
few | TRBD1 | TRBJ1-1 | TRBV18 | TGTGCCAGCTCACCACCGACAGGGCCGAGCACTGAAGCTTTCTTT | CASSPPTGPSTEAFF
few | TRBD2 | TRBJ2-7 | TRBV3-1 | TGTGCCAGCAGTACCAGACTAGCGGGAGAGGACGAGCAGTACTTC | CASSTRLAGEDEQYF
- | - | TRBJ1-2 | TRBV20-1 | TGCAGTGCTAGAGACCAAAAGTTCAAAGAGCCGTTC | CSARDQKFKEPF
- | - | TRBJ1-1 | TRBV25-1 | TGTGCCAGCAGTGAAGGTAGCAGGGACACTGAAGCTTTCTTT | CASSEGSRDTEAFF
- | - | TRBJ1-4 | TRBV7-9 | TGTGCCAGCAGCCCCGACGGCAGGGGAGGCGAAAAACTGTTTTTT | CASSPDGRGGEKLFF
- | - | TRBJ2-5 | TRBV27 | TGTGCCATCTCAGCCGTAGGGACCCAGTACTTC | CAISAVGTQYF
many | TRBD2 | TRBJ2-2 | TRBV12-3/TRBV12-4 | TGTGCCAGCAGGACGGGGGGATCGAACACCGGGGAGCTGTTTTTT | CASRTGGSNTGELFF
few | TRBD2 | TRBJ2-5 | TRBV7-2 | TGTGCCAGCAGCTCCCGACAGACTAGCGCGAAAGAGACCCAGTACTTC | CASSSRQTSAKETQYF
- | - | TRBJ1-2 | TRBV29-1 | TGCAGCGTTGAATCGACAGACAACTATGGCTACACCTTC | CSVESTDNYGYTF
- | - | TRBJ2-1 | TRBV7-8 | TGTGCCAGCAGCTTAATCAGGGAGGACAATGAGCAGTTCTTC | CASSLIREDNEQFF
- | - | TRBJ2-5 | TRBV4-1 | TGCGCCAGCAGCCAAGGGTGGACTCAAGAGACCCAGTACTTC | CASSQGWTQETQYF
- | - | TRBJ2-2 | TRBV19 | TGTGCCAGTAGTATCCGTCTCGACACCGGGGAGCTGTTTTTT | CASSIRLDTGELFF
few | - | TRBJ2-7 | TRBV27 | TGTGCCAGCAGTCAAGAGAGGGCCCCAGGGTACGAGCAGTACTTC | CASSQERAPGYEQYF
- | - | TRBJ2-5 | TRBV7-3 | TGTGCCAGCAGCCCTACTAATTACAGGGACTTGGAGACCCAGTACTTC | CASSPTNYRDLETQYF
- | - | TRBJ1-1 | TRBV15 | TGTGCCACCAGCAGAGGGGGGGGGCAGGGGCCGGGAAGGGCTTTCTTT | CATSRGGGQGPGRAFF
few | TRBD2 | TRBJ2-7 | TRBV4-1 | TGCGCCAGCAGCCTGGGACTAGCGGTGAGCTCCTACGAGCAGTACTTC | CASSLGLAVSSYEQYF
few | - | TRBJ2-3 | TRBV6-5 | TGTGCCAGCAGTTATTTGGGTGTACAGTATTTT | CASSYLGVQYF
- | TRBD2 | TRBJ2-7 | TRBV19 | TGTGCCAGTAGTCCCCGACTAGCGGGAGCCTACGAGCAGTACTTC | CASSPRLAGAYEQYF
many | - | TRBJ2-4 | TRBV29-1 | TGCAGCGTTGAAGCAGGACTTCGAAACATTCAGTACTTC | CSVEAGLRNIQYF
many | TRBD2 | TRBJ2-7 | TRBV12-3/TRBV12-4 | TGTGCCAGCAGTTTAGCCGAACTAGCGGGGGCCTCCTACGAGCAGTACTTC | CASSLAELAGASYEQYF
- | - | TRBJ2-4 | TRBV20-1 | TGCAGTGCTAGGCCTCTCCGGGCGAAAAACATTCAGTACTTC | CSARPLRAKNIQYF
- | - | TRBJ2-3 | TRBV7-2 | TGTGCCAGCAGCTTAGCGGGGCTAGCTAGTGGCACAGATACGCAGTATTTT | CASSLAGLASGTDTQYF
few | TRBD2 | TRBJ2-5 | TRBV7-3 | TGTGCCAGCAGTCTTAAGCCGGGACTAGGAGACGAGACCCAGTACTTC | CASSLKPGLGDETQYF
- | - | TRBJ1-1 | TRBV11-2 | TGTGCCAGCAGGTCGTACAGCATGAACACTGAAGCTTTCTTT | CASRSYSMNTEAFF
many | TRBD2 | TRBJ2-1 | TRBV5-1 | TGCGCCAGCAGCTTAGAAACGACGAATCTAGCGGGAGTTGGTTACAATGAGCAGTTCTTC | CASSLETTNLAGVGYNEQFF
many | TRBD1 | TRBJ1-5 | TRBV5-1 | TGCGCCAGCAGCTTGGTGCCAACAGGGGAGAGCAATCAGCCCCAGCATTTT | CASSLVPTGESNQPQHF
few | TRBD1 | TRBJ2-7 | TRBV2 | TGTGCCAGCAGTGAAGGCAGGGGGCGTTCCGAGCAGTACTTC | CASSEGRGRSEQYF
- | - | TRBJ2-1 | TRBV5-1 | TGCGCCAGCAGCTCCCCGCAGGCCTTGGGGTACAATGAGCAGTTCTTC | CASSSPQALGYNEQFF
- | - | TRBJ1-6 | TRBV5-1 | TGCGCCAGCAGGGATCGACGGGGCTCCTATAATTCACCCCTCCACTTT | CASRDRRGSYNSPLHF
few | TRBD1 | TRBJ2-7 | TRBV12-3/TRBV12-4 | TGTGCCAGCAGGCCTTCACTAGGGGGCACTTATGGCGAGCAGTACTTC | CASRPSLGGTYGEQYF
- | TRBD1 | TRBJ2-1 | TRBV18 | TGTGCCAGCTCACGTCAACTGGGGACAGGGGCGTACAATGAGCAGTTCTTC | CASSRQLGTGAYNEQFF
many | TRBD2 | TRBJ2-5 | TRBV12-3/TRBV12-4 | TGTGCCAGCAGTCTAACCCTAGCGGAAGAGACCCAGTACTTC | CASSLTLAEETQYF
- | - | TRBJ2-2 | TRBV28 | TGTGCCAGCGTAACGGCGGGACAGAACACCGGGGAGCTGTTTTTT | CASVTAGQNTGELFF
- | - | TRBJ2-2 | TRBV27 | TGTGCCAGCAGTTTAGGACGAAATCCCGGGGAGCTGTTTTTT | CASSLGRNPGELFF
- | TRBD1 | TRBJ2-7 | TRBV5-1 | TGCGCCAGCAGCTGGGGACAGGCCACCTACGAGCAGTACTTC | CASSWGQATYEQYF
- | - | TRBJ2-2 | TRBV6-1 | TGTGCCAGCAGTAACCAACAGGGCGTTGGCGGGGAGCTGTTTTTT | CASSNQQGVGGELFF